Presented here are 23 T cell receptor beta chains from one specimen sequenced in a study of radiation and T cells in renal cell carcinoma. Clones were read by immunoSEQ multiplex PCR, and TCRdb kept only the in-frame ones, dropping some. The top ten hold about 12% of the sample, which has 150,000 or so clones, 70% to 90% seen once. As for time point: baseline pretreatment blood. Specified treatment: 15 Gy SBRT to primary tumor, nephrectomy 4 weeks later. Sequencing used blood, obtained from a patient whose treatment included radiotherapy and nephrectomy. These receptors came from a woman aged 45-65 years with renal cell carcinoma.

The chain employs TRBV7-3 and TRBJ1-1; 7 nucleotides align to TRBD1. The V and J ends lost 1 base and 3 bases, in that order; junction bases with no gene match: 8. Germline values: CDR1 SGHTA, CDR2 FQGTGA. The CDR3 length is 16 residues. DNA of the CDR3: TGTGCCAGCAGCTTAATGCAGGGGGATAGGGACACTGAAGCTTTCTTT. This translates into CASSLMQGDRDTEAFF.

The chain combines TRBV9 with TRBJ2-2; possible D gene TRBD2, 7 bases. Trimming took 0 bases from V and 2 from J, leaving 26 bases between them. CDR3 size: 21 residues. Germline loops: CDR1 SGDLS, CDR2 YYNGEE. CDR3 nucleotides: TGTGCCAGCAGCGTAGAGCCCTTTGGCGGGGGCCAACCTAAAAACACCGGGGAGCTGTTTTTT. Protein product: CASSVEPFGGGQPKNTGELFF.

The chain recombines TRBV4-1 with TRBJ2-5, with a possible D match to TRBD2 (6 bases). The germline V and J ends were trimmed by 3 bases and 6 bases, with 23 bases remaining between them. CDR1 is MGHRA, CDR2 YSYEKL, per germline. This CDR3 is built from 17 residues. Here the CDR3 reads CASSHGIREPSWKTQYF. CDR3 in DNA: TGCGCCAGCAGCCATGGGATCCGGGAGCCAAGTTGGAAGACCCAGTACTTC.

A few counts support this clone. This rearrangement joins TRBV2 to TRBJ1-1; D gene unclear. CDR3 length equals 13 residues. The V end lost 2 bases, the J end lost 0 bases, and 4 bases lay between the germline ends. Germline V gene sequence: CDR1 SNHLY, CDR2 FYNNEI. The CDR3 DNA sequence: TGTGCCAGCAGTGAACAGCTGAACACTGAAGCTTTCTTT. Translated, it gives CASSEQLNTEAFF.

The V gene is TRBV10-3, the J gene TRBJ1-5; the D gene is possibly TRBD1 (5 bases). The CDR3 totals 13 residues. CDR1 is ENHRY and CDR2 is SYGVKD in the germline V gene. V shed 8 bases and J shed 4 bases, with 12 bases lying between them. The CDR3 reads CAIRRGENQPQHF. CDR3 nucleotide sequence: TGTGCCATCCGGCGAGGGGAAAATCAGCCCCAGCATTTT.

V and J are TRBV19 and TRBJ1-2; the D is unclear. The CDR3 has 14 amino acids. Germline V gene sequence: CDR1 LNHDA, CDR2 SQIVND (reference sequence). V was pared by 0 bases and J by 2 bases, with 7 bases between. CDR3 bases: TGTGCCAGTAGTATAGACAGGTCAAACTATGGCTACACCTTC. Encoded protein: CASSIDRSNYGYTF.

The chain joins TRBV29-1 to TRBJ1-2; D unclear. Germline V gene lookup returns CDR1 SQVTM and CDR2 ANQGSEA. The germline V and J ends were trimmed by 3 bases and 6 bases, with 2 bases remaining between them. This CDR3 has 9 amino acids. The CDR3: CSVDDGYTF. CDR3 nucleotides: TGCAGCGTTGACGATGGCTACACCTTC.

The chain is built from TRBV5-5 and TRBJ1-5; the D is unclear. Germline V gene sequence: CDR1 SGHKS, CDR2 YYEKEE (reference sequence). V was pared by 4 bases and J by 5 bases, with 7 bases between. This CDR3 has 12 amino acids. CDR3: CASSIQDQPQHF. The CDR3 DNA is TGTGCCAGCAGCATTCAAGATCAGCCCCAGCATTTT.

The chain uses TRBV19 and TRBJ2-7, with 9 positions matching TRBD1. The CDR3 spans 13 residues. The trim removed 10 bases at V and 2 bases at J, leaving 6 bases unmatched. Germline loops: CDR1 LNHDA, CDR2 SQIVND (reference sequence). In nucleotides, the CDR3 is TGTGCCACCTCGGGACAGGGACCCTACGAGCAGTACTTC. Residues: CATSGQGPYEQYF. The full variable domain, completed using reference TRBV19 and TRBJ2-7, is DGGITQSPKYLFRKEGQNVTLSCEQNLNHDAMYWYRQDPGQGLRLIYYSQIVNDFQKGDIAEGYSVSREKKESFPLTVTSAQKNPTAFYLCATSGQGPYEQYFGPGTRLTVT.

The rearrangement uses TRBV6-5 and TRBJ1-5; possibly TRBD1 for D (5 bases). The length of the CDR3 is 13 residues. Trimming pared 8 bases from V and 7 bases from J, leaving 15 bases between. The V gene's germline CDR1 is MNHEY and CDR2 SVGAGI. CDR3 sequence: CASGQGADQPQHF. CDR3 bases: TGTGCCAGCGGCCAAGGGGCAGACCAGCCCCAGCATTTT.

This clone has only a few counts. This chain's CDR3 is CASRGTGNLQPQHF. For the CDR3, the DNA is TGTGCCAGTAGGGGGACAGGGAATCTTCAGCCCCAGCATTTT. The chain uses TRBV19 and TRBJ1-5, with 9 bases identical to TRBD1. V was pared by 6 bases and J by 6 bases, with 6 bases of the junction left unmatched. In germline, CDR1 is LNHDA, CDR2 SQIVND (reference sequence). The CDR3 spans 14 residues.

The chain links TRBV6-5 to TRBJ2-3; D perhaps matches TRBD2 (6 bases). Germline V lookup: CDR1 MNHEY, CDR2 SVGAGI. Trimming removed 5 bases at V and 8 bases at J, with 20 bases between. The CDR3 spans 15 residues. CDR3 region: CASSRSSPGLSTQYF. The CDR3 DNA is TGTGCCAGCAGTCGATCTTCACCGGGACTTTCTACGCAGTATTTT.

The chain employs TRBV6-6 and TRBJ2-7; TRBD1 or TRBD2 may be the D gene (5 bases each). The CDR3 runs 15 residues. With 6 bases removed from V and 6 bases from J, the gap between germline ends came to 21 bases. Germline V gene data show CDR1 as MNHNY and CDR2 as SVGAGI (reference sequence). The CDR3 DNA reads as TGTGCCAGCAGGCGCCGGGACGGGGAAAGGCTCGAGCAGTACTTC. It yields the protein CASRRRDGERLEQYF.

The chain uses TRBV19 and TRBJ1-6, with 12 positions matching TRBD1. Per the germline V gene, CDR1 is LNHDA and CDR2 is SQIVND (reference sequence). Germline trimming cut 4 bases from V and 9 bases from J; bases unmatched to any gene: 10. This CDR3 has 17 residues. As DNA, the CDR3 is TGTGCCAGTAGTAAGGGACAGGGGGCCATTCGTGGTTCACCCCTCCACTTT. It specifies CASSKGQGAIRGSPLHF.

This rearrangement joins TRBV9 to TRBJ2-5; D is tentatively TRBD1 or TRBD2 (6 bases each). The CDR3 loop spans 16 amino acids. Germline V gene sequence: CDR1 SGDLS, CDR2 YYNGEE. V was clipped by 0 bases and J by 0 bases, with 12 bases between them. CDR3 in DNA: TGTGCCAGCAGCGTAGCTATCGGGGGCCACCAAGAGACCCAGTACTTC. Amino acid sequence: CASSVAIGGHQETQYF.

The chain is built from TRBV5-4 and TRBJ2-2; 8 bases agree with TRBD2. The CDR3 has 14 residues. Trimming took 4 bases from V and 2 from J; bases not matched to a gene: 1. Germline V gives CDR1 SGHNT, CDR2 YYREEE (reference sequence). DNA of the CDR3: TGTGCCAGCAGCCGGGGGGGAAACACCGGGGAGCTGTTTTTT. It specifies CASSRGGNTGELFF.

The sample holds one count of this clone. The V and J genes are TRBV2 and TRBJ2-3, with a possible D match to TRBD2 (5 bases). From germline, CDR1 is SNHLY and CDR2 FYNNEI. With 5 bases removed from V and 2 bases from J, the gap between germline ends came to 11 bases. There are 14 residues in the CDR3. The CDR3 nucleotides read TGTGCCAGCAGTAGACGGGAAACCACAGATACGCAGTATTTT. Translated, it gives CASSRRETTDTQYF.

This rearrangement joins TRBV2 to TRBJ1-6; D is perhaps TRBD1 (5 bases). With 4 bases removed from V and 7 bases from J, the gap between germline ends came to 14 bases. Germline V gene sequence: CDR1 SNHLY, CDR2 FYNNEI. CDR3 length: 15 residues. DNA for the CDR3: TGTGCCAGCAGTGTAGGCAGGGTGACCAATTCACCCCTCCACTTT. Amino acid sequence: CASSVGRVTNSPLHF.

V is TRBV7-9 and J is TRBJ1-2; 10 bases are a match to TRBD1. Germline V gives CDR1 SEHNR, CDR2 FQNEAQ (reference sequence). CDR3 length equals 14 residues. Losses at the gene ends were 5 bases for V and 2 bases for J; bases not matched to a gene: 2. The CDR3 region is CASSGQGGNYGYTF. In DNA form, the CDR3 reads TGTGCCAGCAGCGGACAGGGGGGCAACTATGGCTACACCTTC. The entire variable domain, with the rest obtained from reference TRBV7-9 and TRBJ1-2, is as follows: DTGVSQNPRHKITKRGQNVTFRCDPISEHNRLYWYRQTLGQGPEFLTYFQNEAQLEKSRLLSDRFSAERPKGSFSTLEIQRTEQGDSAMYLCASSGQGGNYGYTFGSGTRLTVV.

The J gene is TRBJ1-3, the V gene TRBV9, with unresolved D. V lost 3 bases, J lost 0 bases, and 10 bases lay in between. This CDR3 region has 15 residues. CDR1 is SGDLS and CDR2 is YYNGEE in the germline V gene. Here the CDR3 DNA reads TGTGCCAGCAGCGCCGCGGGGATCTCTGGAAACACCATATATTTT. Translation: CASSAAGISGNTIYF.

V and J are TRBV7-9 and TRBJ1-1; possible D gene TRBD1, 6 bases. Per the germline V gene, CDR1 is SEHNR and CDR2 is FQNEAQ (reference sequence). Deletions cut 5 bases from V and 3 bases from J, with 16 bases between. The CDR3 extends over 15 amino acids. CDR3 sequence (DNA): TGTGCCAGCAGCCCCGCGGACAGCAGGTACACTGAAGCTTTCTTT. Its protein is CASSPADSRYTEAFF.

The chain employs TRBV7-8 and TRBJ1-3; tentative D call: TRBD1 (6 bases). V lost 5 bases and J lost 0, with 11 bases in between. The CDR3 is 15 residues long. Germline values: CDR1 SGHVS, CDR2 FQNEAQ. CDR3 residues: CASSLPGASGNTIYF. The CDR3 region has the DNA TGTGCCAGCAGCCTCCCGGGGGCCTCTGGAAACACCATATATTTT.

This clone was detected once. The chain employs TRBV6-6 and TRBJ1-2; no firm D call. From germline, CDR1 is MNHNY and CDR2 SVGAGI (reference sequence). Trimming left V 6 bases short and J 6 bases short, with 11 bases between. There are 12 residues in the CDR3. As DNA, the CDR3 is TGTGCCAGCAGAGACGTGGGGAATGGCTACACCTTC. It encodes CASRDVGNGYTF.